This entry lists 32 T cell receptor beta chains sequenced from one sample in a study of blood T cell repertoires in COVID-19. Measured with immunoSEQ multiplex PCR; TCRdb has only the in-frame clones, and not every one. The table lists some 150,000 clones, around 83% of them singletons. Material for sequencing was peripheral blood. The receptors here all came from a human donor in a cohort sampled during active COVID-19.

The chain employs TRBV5-6 and TRBJ1-6, with D maybe TRBD1 (5 bases). The CDR3 is 17 amino acids. Germline V gene data show CDR1 as SGHDT and CDR2 as YYEEEE. Trimming took 0 bases from V and 0 from J, leaving 10 bases between them. The CDR3 region has the DNA TGTGCCAGCAGCTTGGCCTTGCAGGGCTCCTATAATTCACCCCTCCACTTT. Its translation: CASSLALQGSYNSPLHF.

The chain recombines TRBV9 with TRBJ2-2; 8 bases align to TRBD2. The V gene end was trimmed by 2 bases and the J gene end by 4 bases; junction bases not matched to a gene: 7. The germline CDR1 and CDR2 sequences are SGDLS and YYNGEE. CDR3 length equals 16 residues. The CDR3 spells CASSVSGRGGTGELFF. In DNA form, the CDR3 reads TGTGCCAGCAGCGTCTCCGGGAGGGGGGGCACCGGGGAGCTGTTTTTT.

This clone was detected a few times. The genes are TRBV3-1 (or the pseudogene TRBV3-2) and TRBJ2-1; 10 bases align to TRBD2. J was trimmed by 7 bases and V by 3 bases; bases with no gene match: 9. The germline CDR1 and CDR2 sequences are LGHDT and YNNKEL (reference sequence). This CDR3 is 16 amino acids long. As DNA, the CDR3 is TGTGCCAGCAGCCAGCCCTCTAGCGGGAGTATGAATGAGCAGTTCTTC. Its translation: CASSQPSSGSMNEQFF.

With respect to this clone: Different DNA sequences within this sample yield the same CDR3. The rearrangement uses TRBV7-3 and TRBJ2-5, with D possibly TRBD2 on 6 matching bases. With 2 bases removed from V and 5 bases from J, the gap between germline ends came to 9 bases. The CDR3 length is 13 residues. Germline V lookup: CDR1 SGHTA, CDR2 FQGTGA. The CDR3 is CASSLGGSETQYF. CDR3 bases: TGTGCCAGCAGCTTAGGAGGGAGTGAGACCCAGTACTTC.

About this clone: In the same sample, other DNA sequences code for this CDR3. The V gene is TRBV15, the J gene TRBJ2-7; TRBD2 matches 10 bases. The V segment lost 1 base and the J segment 5 bases; nucleotides outside the gene matches: 2. The CDR3 totals 14 residues. Germline CDR1 reads LNHNV; CDR2 reads YYDKDF (reference sequence). Here the CDR3 DNA reads TGTGCCACCAGCAGAGGAGCGGGAGGGAACGAGCAGTACTTC. It encodes CATSRGAGGNEQYF. Filled out from reference TRBV15 and TRBJ2-7, the complete variable domain reads DAMVIQNPRYQVTQFGKPVTLSCSQTLNHNVMYWYQQKSSQAPKLLFHYYDKDFNNEADTPDNFQSRRPNTSFCFLDIRSPGLGDTAMYLCATSRGAGGNEQYFGPGTRLTVT.

The gene calls are TRBV15 and TRBJ2-5; no clear D. Germline values: CDR1 LNHNV, CDR2 YYDKDF (reference sequence). The CDR3 runs 15 residues. Between the trimmed V and J ends, which lost 0 bases and 5 bases, there was a span of 13 bases. CDR3 sequence reads: CATSRDPRSKETQYF. The CDR3 nucleotides read TGTGCCACCAGCAGAGACCCCCGGAGCAAGGAGACCCAGTACTTC.

This clone appeared a single time. V is TRBV7-2 and J is TRBJ2-7, with 10 positions matching TRBD2. V lost 3 bases and J lost 2; bases outside the gene matches: 4. The germline CDR1 and CDR2 sequences are SGHTA and FQGNSA. The CDR3 is 15 residues long. CDR3 loop: CASSFGLAATYEQYF. The CDR3 DNA is TGTGCCAGCAGCTTTGGACTAGCGGCTACCTACGAGCAGTACTTC.

The genes are TRBV19 and TRBJ2-1; D unresolved. The CDR3 covers 15 residues. Germline CDR1 reads LNHDA; CDR2 reads SQIVND (reference sequence). The V and J ends lost 5 bases and 4 bases respectively, with 15 bases between them. The CDR3 sequence is CASSPYPELYNEQFF. The CDR3 nucleotides read TGTGCCAGTAGTCCTTATCCCGAGCTTTACAATGAGCAGTTCTTC.

This clone rates as medium-sized (0.01 to 0.1%). The gene calls are TRBV19 and TRBJ1-2; 9 bases fit TRBD1. CDR1 is LNHDA, CDR2 SQIVND, per germline (reference sequence). V dropped 3 bases and J dropped 2; count of bases not matched to a gene: 4. The CDR3 loop spans 15 amino acids. CDR3 nucleotides: TGTGCCAGTAGTATGGCGACAGGGGGGAACTATGGCTACACCTTC. It specifies CASSMATGGNYGYTF.

A word on this clone: The junction and the germline gene differ at one end; a read error may be behind it. The chain combines TRBV19 with TRBJ2-7, with D perhaps TRBD2 (6 bases). The CDR3 loop spans 13 amino acids. Germline V CDR1 and CDR2: LNHDA, SQIVND (reference sequence). The CDR3 DNA follows: TGTGCCAGTAGTAGGCCAGGACTACGAAGCCCCTTCTTC. Translating it yields CASSRPGLRSPFF.

The rearrangement joins TRBV2 to TRBJ1-1, with unresolved D. The V end was cut by 5 bases, the J end by 0 bases, with 16 bases between. Germline V CDR1 and CDR2: SNHLY, FYNNEI. This CDR3 is 16 amino acids long. CDR3 residues: CASSQVGSFMNTEAFF. The CDR3 nucleotides are TGTGCCAGCAGTCAGGTTGGCAGCTTCATGAACACTGAAGCTTTCTTT.

The chain joins TRBV18 to TRBJ1-1; possible D gene TRBD1, 5 bases. Trimming took off 3 bases at V and 8 bases at J, with 10 bases between the two ends. The CDR3 is made up of 12 amino acids. Germline V CDR1 and CDR2: KGHSH, LQKENI. DNA for the CDR3: TGTGCCAGCTCACCGGGGCCAGGGGAAGCTTTCTTT. Translated: CASSPGPGEAFF.

A single count supports this clone. V and J are TRBV6-4 and TRBJ2-1; 7 nucleotides match TRBD2. CDR3 length equals 13 residues. Germline-derived CDR1 and CDR2 are MRHNA and SNTAGT. The V segment lost 2 bases and the J segment 7 bases; nucleotides outside the gene matches: 2. Written as DNA, the CDR3 is TGTGCCAGCAGTGACGGGGAGGGGAATGAGCAGTTCTTC. Amino acid sequence: CASSDGEGNEQFF.

The chain recombines TRBV5-1 with TRBJ2-1; TRBD1 matches 7 bases. The length of the CDR3 is 16 residues. With V trimmed by 1 base and J by 8 bases, 12 bases remained unmatched. CDR1 SGHRS and CDR2 YFSETQ come from the germline V gene. Here the CDR3 DNA reads TGCGCCAGCAGCTTGATGGGGACAGTCATCGGGTATGAGCAGTTCTTC. It yields the protein CASSLMGTVIGYEQFF.

The chain carries TRBV9 and TRBJ2-1; tentative D call: TRBD1 (6 bases). Deletions cut 4 bases from V and 0 bases from J, with 17 bases between. Germline CDR1 and CDR2: SGDLS and YYNGEE. CDR3 length: 17 residues. The CDR3 bases are TGTGCCAGCAGCTTCGGACAGCCCTGGAGCTCCTACAATGAGCAGTTCTTC. Amino acids: CASSFGQPWSSYNEQFF.

The chain carries TRBV3-1 (or the pseudogene TRBV3-2) and TRBJ2-7; tentative D call: TRBD2 (5 bases). Germline V gene lookup returns CDR1 LGHDT and CDR2 YNNKEL (reference sequence). CDR3 size: 17 residues. The V end was cut by 3 bases, the J end by 3 bases, with 21 bases between. For the CDR3, the DNA is TGTGCCAGCAGCCAGCTACCCGGGGTAGCCCTACTCTACGAGCAGTACTTC. Protein: CASSQLPGVALLYEQYF.

This clone was counted only a few times. The chain joins TRBV19 to TRBJ2-5; D might be TRBD2 (6 bases). Trimming shortened V by 5 bases and J by 4 bases, and 14 bases separated the two germline ends. This CDR3 region has 14 residues. Germline V gene sequence: CDR1 LNHDA, CDR2 SQIVND (reference sequence). The DNA of the CDR3 is TGTGCCAGTAGTCAGGGACTTGCGGTAGAGACCCAGTACTTC. Protein: CASSQGLAVETQYF.

The V call is TRBV5-6, the J call TRBJ2-7; D may be TRBD1 (6 bases). Germline CDR1 and CDR2: SGHDT and YYEEEE. V gave up 6 bases and J gave up 2 bases, with 18 bases separating them. The CDR3 is 15 residues long. The CDR3 loop is CASTSLRAGAYEQYF. The DNA of the CDR3 is TGTGCCAGCACCTCCTTGCGGGCAGGGGCCTACGAGCAGTACTTC.

The chain has TRBV5-1 and TRBJ2-3, with D perhaps matching TRBD2 (5 bases). The CDR3 runs to 13 residues. CDR1 and CDR2 (germline): SGHRS, YFSETQ. Trimming pared 3 bases from V and 2 bases from J, leaving 7 bases between. In nucleotides, the CDR3 is TGCGCCAGCAGCTGGACTTTCACAGATACGCAGTATTTT. Translation: CASSWTFTDTQYF.

The chain carries TRBV6-2 or TRBV6-3 and TRBJ2-3, with 8 bases aligning to TRBD2. The junction had 12 bases not matched to a gene; V was cut back by 6 bases and J by 4 bases. CDR3 length equals 16 residues. In germline, CDR1 is MNHEY, CDR2 SVGEGT. The DNA of the CDR3 is TGTGCCAGCAGCATGGGACTAGGTAATAAGGCAGATACGCAGTATTTT. It specifies CASSMGLGNKADTQYF.

CDR3 in DNA: TGTGCCAGCAGGGGGACAGGGAAGACTGAAGCTTTCTTT. It yields the protein CASRGTGKTEAFF. The chain links TRBV7-9 to TRBJ1-1, with TRBD1 matching over 9 bases. The ends lost 6 bases at V and 5 bases at J; junction bases unmatched: 4. CDR3 size: 13 residues. Germline V gene data show CDR1 as SEHNR and CDR2 as FQNEAQ (reference sequence).

CDR3 nucleotides: TGTGCCAGCAGCGTATGGGGCGACCGTTCCCGGGAAAAACTGTTTTTT. Translated: CASSVWGDRSREKLFF. The chain has TRBV9 and TRBJ1-4, with TRBD1 as a possible D gene (5 bases). V lost 1 base, J lost 8 bases, and 18 bases lay in between. Germline values: CDR1 SGDLS, CDR2 YYNGEE. This CDR3 region has 16 residues.

The chain recombines TRBV19 with TRBJ1-4, with a weak D call TRBD1 (5 bases). The CDR3 is 14 residues long. Germline V gene data show CDR1 as LNHDA and CDR2 as SQIVND (reference sequence). V lost 9 bases to trimming and J lost 7 bases, with 18 bases between them. The CDR3 DNA reads TGTGCCAGCGGAGAGAGGACAATGGGTGAAAAACTGTTTTTT. Amino acid sequence: CASGERTMGEKLFF. Together with reference TRBV19 and TRBJ1-4, the CDR3 gives the full variable domain: DGGITQSPKYLFRKEGQNVTLSCEQNLNHDAMYWYRQDPGQGLRLIYYSQIVNDFQKGDIAEGYSVSREKKESFPLTVTSAQKNPTAFYLCASGERTMGEKLFFGSGTQLSVL.

This clone occurred once. V gene TRBV19 combines with J gene TRBJ1-2, with D unresolved. Trimming took 6 bases from V and 2 from J, leaving 13 bases between them. Germline CDR1 and CDR2: LNHDA and SQIVND (reference sequence). This CDR3 contains 14 residues. The CDR3 loop is CASSHRDSNYGYTF. For the CDR3, the DNA is TGTGCCAGTAGCCACCGAGACTCCAACTATGGCTACACCTTC.

The genes are TRBV5-1 and TRBJ2-2; a possible D gene is TRBD2 (6 bases). CDR3 length: 14 residues. CDR1 is SGHRS and CDR2 is YFSETQ in the germline V gene. Trimming removed 10 bases at V and 3 bases at J, with 16 bases between. CDR3 sequence (DNA): TGCGCCTCCTCCCGGGACTCCTACACCGGGGAGCTGTTTTTT. As protein: CASSRDSYTGELFF.

The chain recombines TRBV13 with TRBJ2-2; D is unclear. Trimming removed 5 bases at V and 2 bases at J, with 15 bases between. The CDR3 extends over 16 amino acids. Germline assignment: CDR1 PRHDT and CDR2 FYEKMQ (reference sequence). The CDR3: CASSRNTEFNTGELFF. Here the CDR3 DNA reads TGTGCCAGCAGCCGCAATACAGAATTCAACACCGGGGAGCTGTTTTTT.

This clone showed up just once. This chain connects TRBV20-1 to TRBJ2-3; 10 bases are shared with TRBD1. The length of the CDR3 is 15 residues. CDR1 is DFQATT, CDR2 SNEGSKA, per germline (reference sequence). Trimming at V came to 3 bases and at J to 1 base, leaving 4 bases not matched to a gene. The chain's CDR3 is CSASEGTGGTDTQYF. For the CDR3, the DNA is TGCAGTGCTAGTGAGGGGACAGGGGGCACAGATACGCAGTATTTT.

This clone was detected a few times. The chain's CDR3 is CASSPLGRGTEAFF. The CDR3 nucleotides read TGTGCCAGCAGCCCGCTCGGGAGAGGGACTGAAGCTTTCTTT. This chain uses TRBV7-9 with TRBJ1-1; D not resolved. The ends were cut back, 5 bases at V and 5 bases at J, with 15 bases in the middle. Germline V CDR1 and CDR2: SEHNR, FQNEAQ (reference sequence). The CDR3 consists of 14 residues.

V usage is TRBV5-4 and J usage is TRBJ2-3, with 13 bases lining up with TRBD2. Germline lookup yields CDR1 SGHNT and CDR2 YYREEE (reference sequence). V gave up 3 bases and J gave up 5 bases; unmatched junction bases: 9. The CDR3 runs 17 residues. CDR3 nucleotides: TGTGCCAGCAGCTCCCCGCAACTAGCGGGAGGGCTAGATACGCAGTATTTT. This gives the protein CASSSPQLAGGLDTQYF.

In this sample, this clone turned up once. V is TRBV5-1 and J is TRBJ1-3, with a weak D call TRBD1 (6 bases). The V gene lost 4 bases and the J gene lost 0 bases, with 20 bases spanning the gap. Germline CDR1 is SGHRS and CDR2 is YFSETQ. The CDR3 has 18 amino acids. In nucleotides, the CDR3 is TGCGCCAGCAGCCCAATAGGGGTCCAGGGGTACTCTGGAAACACCATATATTTT. Translating gives CASSPIGVQGYSGNTIYF.

Worth noting for this clone: At one boundary the junction diverges from the germline segment, which might be a read error. CDR3 loop: CASSQGVEGVVHF. In DNA, the CDR3 is TGTGCCAGCAGCCAAGGTGTTGAGGGTGTAGTCCATTTT. The genes are TRBV3-1 (or the pseudogene TRBV3-2) and TRBJ1-3, with D uncertain. This CDR3 is 13 amino acids long. Germline CDR1 and CDR2: LGHDT and YNNKEL (reference sequence).

The CDR3 sequence: CASSVDHSSARYEQYF. CDR3 nucleotide sequence: TGTGCCAGCAGCGTAGATCACAGCTCCGCTCGCTACGAGCAGTACTTC. The J gene is TRBJ2-7, the V gene TRBV9, with D unresolved. Germline CDR1 SGDLS, CDR2 YYNGEE. The CDR3 spans 16 residues. Trimming shortened V by 0 bases and J by 3 bases, and 16 bases separated the two germline ends.